These 21 T cell receptor beta chains originate from one sample sequenced in a study of T cells in Graves' hyperthyroidism and ophthalmopathy. It was RNA transcripts that yielded the amplified TCR beta CDR3 regions. First-round RT-PCR targeting the TCR CDR3 was performed with the HTBI primer set. TCRdb used MiXCR to reprocess the multiplex PCR reads, holding one entry per CDR3 protein. Among roughly 350,000 distinct CDR3 sequences listed, approximately 15% were seen once. The sample consisted of blood. The source of these receptors is a woman aged 25-40 years with Graves' hyperthyroidism.

This clonotype was recorded many times. CDR3 DNA sequence: TGTGCCAGCAGCTCCCAAAGGCCCTCGGCCTACAATGAGCAGTTCTTC. Translating it yields CASSSQRPSAYNEQFF. This chain joins TRBV11-2 and TRBJ2-1; D unclear. CDR1 and CDR2 from the germline V gene are SGHAT and FQNNGV. Trimming pared 4 bases from V and 2 bases from J, leaving 15 bases between. The CDR3 totals 16 residues.

This clonotype was counted between two and nine times. The chain has TRBV20-1 and TRBJ1-1; the D is unclear. This CDR3 has 18 amino acids. Trimming shortened V by 0 bases and J by 7 bases, and 27 bases separated the two germline ends. Germline CDR1 reads DFQATT; CDR2 reads SNEGSKA (reference sequence). The CDR3 here is CSARDPLSLQCDRGEAFF. DNA of the CDR3: TGCAGTGCTAGAGATCCCTTGTCCCTACAGTGCGATCGGGGTGAAGCTTTCTTT.

This clonotype was counted ten times or more. The chain employs TRBV6-1 and TRBJ2-3, with no clear D. Germline-derived CDR1 and CDR2 are MNHNS and SASEGT. V was pared by 4 bases and J by 6 bases, with 11 bases between. The CDR3 is 13 residues long. The CDR3 DNA reads TGTGCCAGCAGTGTAGAGGCCCCCGATACGCAGTATTTT. It codes for CASSVEAPDTQYF.

This clonotype was seen many times. The gene calls are TRBV12-3 or TRBV12-4 and TRBJ2-2; perhaps TRBD2 as D (5 bases). Trimming left V 8 bases short and J 8 bases short, with 12 bases between. This CDR3 contains 12 residues. CDR3 sequence reads: CASLAPIGELFF. CDR3 nucleotide sequence: TGTGCCAGCCTAGCCCCGATTGGGGAGCTGTTTTTT.

V usage is TRBV12-3 or TRBV12-4 and J usage is TRBJ2-5; 8 positions agree with TRBD1. V lost 7 bases, J lost 4 bases, and 17 bases stayed unmatched. The CDR3 runs to 17 residues. The chain's CDR3 is CASTLGQGSETRETQYF. CDR3 nucleotide sequence: TGTGCCAGCACCCTCGGACAGGGATCGGAGACACGAGAGACCCAGTACTTC.

This clonotype showed up many times. The V gene is TRBV12-3 or TRBV12-4, the J gene TRBJ1-2; D is ambiguous. Trimming removed 7 bases from V and 4 bases from J, with 10 bases in between. The CDR3 is 12 residues long. This CDR3 is CASTSYSYGYTF. The CDR3 DNA reads TGTGCCAGCACCTCATATTCCTATGGCTACACCTTC.

There are many counts of this clonotype. The chain combines TRBV27 with TRBJ2-1; TRBD2 is a possible D gene (6 bases). The ends were cut back, 3 bases at V and 8 bases at J, with 11 bases in the middle. There are 13 residues in the CDR3. Germline lookup yields CDR1 MNHEY and CDR2 SMNVEV (reference sequence). As DNA, the CDR3 is TGTGCCAGCAGTTTCCGGGAGTGGGATGAGCAGTTCTTC. Protein: CASSFREWDEQFF.

The gene calls are TRBV4-1 and TRBJ2-3, with 10 bases aligning to TRBD2. In germline, CDR1 is MGHRA, CDR2 YSYEKL. The CDR3 extends over 18 amino acids. V was clipped by 4 bases and J by 1 base; unmatched bases: 11. CDR3 nucleotide sequence: TGCGCCAGCAGCCCAGGCCTCAGCGGGAGGGCGGGCACAGATACGCAGTATTTT. This codes for CASSPGLSGRAGTDTQYF.

The chain combines TRBV7-3 with TRBJ2-2, with no clear D. Trimming pared 5 bases from V and 6 bases from J, leaving 16 bases between. The CDR3 covers 15 residues. CDR1 and CDR2 (germline): SGHTA, FQGTGA. CDR3 DNA: TGTGCCAGCAGCATCCAAGGCCCGCCGGCCGGGGAGCTGTTTTTT. Translated, it gives CASSIQGPPAGELFF.

V and J are TRBV19 and TRBJ2-2; D possibly corresponds to TRBD1 (6 bases). The CDR3 length is 14 residues. V shed 6 bases and J shed 4 bases, with 12 bases lying between them. CDR1 and CDR2 (germline): LNHDA, SQIVND (reference sequence). The CDR3 loop is CASRSDRSTGELFF. In DNA, the CDR3 is TGTGCCAGTAGGTCCGACAGGAGCACCGGGGAGCTGTTTTTT.

The chain couples TRBV19 to TRBJ1-5, with D tentatively TRBD1 (6 bases). Germline V gene sequence: CDR1 LNHDA, CDR2 SQIVND (reference sequence). The CDR3 has 14 amino acids. With 3 bases removed from V and 5 bases from J, the gap between germline ends came to 11 bases. CDR3 nucleotides: TGTGCCAGTAGTATGCCACAGGGTTATCAGCCCCAGCATTTT. Translating it yields CASSMPQGYQPQHF.

This clonotype has ten or more counts. The V and J genes are TRBV28 and TRBJ2-2; D is perhaps TRBD2 (5 bases). Germline CDR1 and CDR2: MDHEN and SYDVKM. Trimming removed 3 bases from V and 1 base from J, with 18 bases in between. This CDR3 has 18 residues. CDR3 DNA: TGTGCCAGCAGTTTCATTTCCCCGGACTGGATGAACACCGGGGAGCTGTTTTTT. Translation: CASSFISPDWMNTGELFF. Combining the CDR3 with reference TRBV28 and TRBJ2-2 gives the whole variable domain DVKVTQSSRYLVKRTGEKVFLECVQDMDHENMFWYRQDPGLGLRLIYFSYDVKMKEKGDIPEGYSVSREKKERFSLILESASTNQTSMYLCASSFISPDWMNTGELFFGEGSRLTVL.

This clonotype occurred many times. The gene calls are TRBV20-1 and TRBJ2-7; TRBD1 agrees at 11 bases. The germline V gene has CDR1 DFQATT and CDR2 SNEGSKA (reference sequence). The CDR3 sequence is 13 residues long. Germline trimming cut 6 bases from V and 4 bases from J; bases unmatched to any gene: 5. In DNA, the CDR3 is TGCAGTGCCTCGGACAGGGGGCTATACGAGCAGTACTTC. This codes for CSASDRGLYEQYF.

Ten or more counts support this clonotype. V usage is TRBV30 and J usage is TRBJ1-1; 7 nucleotides line up with TRBD1. The CDR3 is 13 amino acids. The J segment lost 2 bases and the V segment lost 6 bases, leaving 6 bases of the junction unmatched. Germline V gene data show CDR1 as GTSNPN and CDR2 as SVGIG (reference sequence). The CDR3 here is CACQGGFNTEAFF. Here the CDR3 DNA reads TGTGCCTGCCAGGGGGGTTTCAACACTGAAGCTTTCTTT.

This chain links TRBV29-1 with TRBJ1-1; D may be TRBD1 (5 bases). Germline CDR1 and CDR2: SQVTM and ANQGSEA. The ends were cut back, 4 bases at V and 4 bases at J, with 10 bases in the middle. The CDR3 covers 12 residues. This CDR3 is CSVVYGATEAFF. The CDR3 DNA sequence: TGCAGCGTTGTCTATGGGGCCACTGAAGCTTTCTTT.

This clonotype was observed at least ten times. The chain employs TRBV27 and TRBJ2-2, with D unclear. There are 14 residues in the CDR3. The germline V gene encodes CDR1 MNHEY and CDR2 SMNVEV (reference sequence). Trimming stripped 5 bases from V and 5 bases from J, with 12 bases between. CDR3 in amino acids: CASSPRSGTGELFF. As DNA, the CDR3 is TGTGCCAGCAGTCCCCGGAGTGGGACCGGGGAGCTGTTTTTT.

This clonotype was counted many times. This rearrangement joins TRBV2 to TRBJ2-2; no firm D call. V was pared by 5 bases and J by 8 bases, with 12 bases between. Germline assignment: CDR1 SNHLY and CDR2 FYNNEI. The CDR3 runs to 13 residues. This CDR3 reads CASSSVLMGELFF. The DNA for the CDR3 is TGTGCCAGCAGTTCCGTCCTAATGGGGGAGCTGTTTTTT.

The CDR3 reads CASSFRVGRSTDTQYF. The CDR3 DNA is TGTGCCAGCAGTTTTCGGGTCGGGAGAAGCACAGATACGCAGTATTTT. The chain carries TRBV28 and TRBJ2-3; perhaps TRBD2 as D (6 bases). CDR1 is MDHEN, CDR2 SYDVKM, per germline. Trimming pared 3 bases from V and 0 bases from J, leaving 13 bases between. This CDR3 spans 16 amino acids.

The chain uses TRBV20-1 and TRBJ2-7; 8 nucleotides align to TRBD2. This CDR3 is built from 15 residues. Unmatched junction bases numbered 10, after V lost 6 bases and J lost 0 bases. Germline V gene data show CDR1 as DFQATT and CDR2 as SNEGSKA (reference sequence). The chain's CDR3 is CSANSQRGSSYEQYF. CDR3 sequence (DNA): TGCAGTGCGAATTCCCAGCGGGGGAGCTCCTACGAGCAGTACTTC.

This clonotype was observed at least ten times. The V gene is TRBV7-9, the J gene TRBJ1-2; no clear D. V was trimmed by 1 base and J by 6 bases, leaving 9 bases between them. Per germline, CDR1 SEHNR and CDR2 FQNEAQ (reference sequence). The CDR3 length is 13 residues. The CDR3 is CASSLVPLDGYTF. CDR3 bases: TGTGCCAGCAGCTTAGTCCCGTTGGATGGCTACACCTTC.

This clonotype was seen many times. The chain couples TRBV2 to TRBJ1-5; TRBD1 matches 7 bases. Losses at the gene ends were 3 bases for V and 4 bases for J; bases not matched to a gene: 6. Germline CDR1 and CDR2: SNHLY and FYNNEI. The CDR3 covers 15 residues. CDR3 bases: TGTGCCAGCAGTGAGAACAGGGGAGGGAATCAGCCCCAGCATTTT. It encodes CASSENRGGNQPQHF.